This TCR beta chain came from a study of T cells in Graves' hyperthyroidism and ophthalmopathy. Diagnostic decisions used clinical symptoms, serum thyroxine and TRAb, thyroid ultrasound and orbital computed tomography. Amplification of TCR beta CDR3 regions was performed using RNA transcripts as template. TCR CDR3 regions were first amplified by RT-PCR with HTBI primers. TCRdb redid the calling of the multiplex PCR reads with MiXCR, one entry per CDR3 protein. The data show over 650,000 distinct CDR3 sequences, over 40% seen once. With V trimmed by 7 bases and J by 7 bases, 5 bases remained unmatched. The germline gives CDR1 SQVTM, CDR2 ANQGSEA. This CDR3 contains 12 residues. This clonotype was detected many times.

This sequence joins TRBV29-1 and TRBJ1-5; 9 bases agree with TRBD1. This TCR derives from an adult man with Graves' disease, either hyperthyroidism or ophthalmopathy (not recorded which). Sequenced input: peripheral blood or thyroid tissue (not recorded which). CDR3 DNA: TGCAGCGCGGGACAGGGAAGCCAGCCCCAGCATTTT. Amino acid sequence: CSAGQGSQPQHF.